This TCR beta chain is from a study of blood T cell repertoires in COVID-19. Overall study: The United States, Italy and Spain supplied acute and convalescent COVID-19 samples.

Original processing notes: Nucleated cell number was recorded as an estimate derived from reference gene primer amplification. Using immunoSEQ multiplex PCR, the repertoire was profiled, and TCRdb retains in-frame clones only, with some absent. V and J calls and clone size are as listed in that table; D and trimming were resolved from the DNA. The sample carries over 70,000 clones, approximately 86% recorded once. Trimming shortened V by 0 bases and J by 0 bases, and 9 bases separated the two germline ends. The CDR3 contains 16 residues. Germline V gene data show CDR1 as MGHRA and CDR2 as YSYEKL. Source material: peripheral blood. This chain links TRBV4-1 with TRBJ2-4; tentatively, D is TRBD1 (6 bases). This receptor was identified in a human donor in a cohort sampled during active COVID-19. In DNA form, the CDR3 reads TGCGCCAGCAGCCAAGAAGGACAGATAGCCAAAAACATTCAGTACTTC. Its protein is CASSQEGQIAKNIQYF.